This T cell receptor beta chain was identified in a study of response to subunit inactivated influenza vaccine (dated by TCRdb to 2017 to 2018). Context from the whole study: To follow how T cells responded to a trivalent subunit inactivated influenza vaccine, the researchers relied on deep quantitative profiling of the T cell receptor repertoire. Points the paper makes about the study in general: It was suggested by the authors that each seasonal influenza vaccination may recruit only a limited number of new T cells.

Library construction relied on RT-PCR. TCRdb shows the sequencer as Illumina HiSeq 2500. The raw public reads went through TCRdb reprocessing: fastp at Q25, MiXCR clone calling, in-frame beta chains kept. Identical CDR3 protein sequences are pooled into one entry, listed with their most common genes and DNA. The sample yields just under 550,000 distinct CDR3 sequences; under 25% were counted once. Approximately 2.9% of the sample is taken by the ten largest. In this sample, this clonotype turned up a few times. Its cognate antigen has yet to be identified. The sample holds no much larger clone one base away, and base qualities are not on file. These data also formed part of another study, on T cells expressing NK-cell markers. In that second paper, the authors write: TCR beta cDNA libraries were prepared using 5'RACE template switching, which introduced a universal primer site and unique molecular identifiers. Roughly 8 donors provided sorted CD3+CD56+NKG2C+, CD3+CD56+NKG2C- and CD3+CD56-NKG2C+ T-cell subsets, whose TCR beta-chain repertoires were profiled. Of the eight sequenced donors, seven were found to be HCMV-seropositive and one was found to be HCMV-seronegative. To restrict sorting to alphabetaTCR-expressing T cells, an anti-gammadeltaTCR antibody was added in several experiments. In six donors, the dominant CD3+CD56+NKG2C+ clonotypes were among the top 10 CD8+ clonotypes and accounted for about 1.0-7.5% of CD8+ T cells. Those dominant clonotypes were again the most abundant among CD3+CD56-NKG2C+ cells in a few donors, at about 28.3-60.1%. Whether the expanded NKG2C-expressing T cell clones were specific for HCMV antigens was left unclear. Randomly selected healthy volunteers, three men and five women, were used as the eight sequenced donors. A commercial ELISA kit detecting HCMV-specific IgG in serum was used to determine HCMV serostatus. Peripheral blood mononuclear cells were isolated from blood by Ficoll density gradient centrifugation. Magnetic immunoseparation with Miltenyi isolation kits was used to isolate CD4+ and CD8+ T cells from PBMC. cDNA synthesis was primed from the TCR beta constant segment and was followed by two successive PCR amplification steps. Libraries were sequenced as 2 x 150 bp reads on Illumina HiSeq 2000/2500, MiSeq or NextSeq. Reads were demultiplexed and grouped by UMI with MIGEC, and clonotypes were assembled and quantified with MiTCR. To exclude erroneous sequences, any TCR cDNA sequence not supported by at least two reads was discarded. The tcR package was used for downstream repertoire analysis, and clonotypes were matched across fractions by CDR3 nucleotide sequence plus V segment. Antigen specificity was annotated against VDJdb with VDJmatch, allowing one amino acid substitution in CDR3.

The clonotype comes from a man in his fifties or sixties who received an inactivated influenza vaccine. Donor details come from another sample of the same person, matched by shared clones. The material was CD4+ T cells sorted from PBMCs, obtained approximately 12 days after vaccination.

DNA sequence: TGTGCCAGCAGTCCCGCGGACAGGAATACCTACGAGCAGTACTTC. This yields the protein CASSPADRNTYEQYF. Rearrangement joined TRBV28 to TRBJ2-7, and TRBD1 matches 7 of the central bases. The CDR3, cysteine through phenylalanine, is 15 amino acids long. The kept DNA is CDR3 alone, 45 bases in frame from the first base. Via the germline V gene, CDR1 is MDHEN and CDR2 SYDVKM. V lost 5 bases and J lost 2 bases, and the count of bases not matched to a germline gene is 9.